These 9 T cell receptor beta chains originate from one sample sequenced in a study of vaccination and CD4 T cells after COVID-19 (dated by TCRdb to between 2021 and 2023). The library was obtained by PCR. The sequencer was an Illumina iSeq 100. TCR sequencing of DNA from cultured CD4+ T cells used the Oncomine TCR Beta short-read assay at the Johns Hopkins FTIC core. The raw public data were reprocessed by TCRdb itself: fastp quality trimming at Q25, MiXCR clonotype calling, in-frame beta chains only. Records with the same CDR3 protein are collapsed into one entry carrying the most frequent genes and DNA. The sample table contains about 20,000 distinct CDR3 sequences; only one count was recorded for about 56% of them. The ten top clones hold approximately 9% of the sample. The intended sense of this specimen's treatment or condition label: roughly 11-day PBMC culture with coronavirus spike peptide pools or control peptides (ViraFEST assay).

These receptors' antigens are unknown. The sample taken for sequencing was CD4+ T cells from blood, cultured in vitro. The receptors derive from a human donor who had recovered from COVID-19.

The chain uses TRBV11-3 and TRBJ1-6, with TRBD1 as a possible D gene (6 bases). Germline CDR1 reads SGHNT; CDR2 reads YENEEA. CDR3 length: 14 residues. The V end lost 5 bases, the J end lost 5 bases, and 10 bases lay between the germline ends. CDR3 sequence reads: CASSPDSDNSPLHF. The CDR3 DNA reads TGTGCCAGCAGCCCGGACAGCGATAATTCACCCCTCCACTTT.

The chain uses TRBV6-5 and TRBJ2-2; 10 positions match TRBD1. Germline V lookup: CDR1 MNHEY, CDR2 SVGAGI. Germline trimming cut 2 bases from V and 6 bases from J; bases unmatched to any gene: 3. The CDR3 sequence is 15 residues long. CDR3 protein: CASSYRQGASGELFF. DNA for the CDR3: TGTGCCAGCAGTTACCGACAGGGGGCATCCGGGGAGCTGTTTTTT.

This clonotype appeared a few times. This rearrangement joins TRBV21-1 to TRBJ1-1. TRBV21-1 constitutes a pseudogene. CDR3 size: 17 residues. CDR3 amino acids: CASSKGAQGIMNTEAFF. The DNA of the CDR3 is TGTGCCAGCAGCAAAGGGGCCCAGGGAATTATGAACACTGAAGCTTTCTTT.

This clonotype appeared a few times. This chain uses TRBV28 with TRBJ2-2, with D hard to call. Trimming stripped 5 bases from V and 8 bases from J, with 12 bases between. The CDR3 covers 13 residues. CDR1 and CDR2 from the germline V gene are MDHEN and SYDVKM. CDR3 DNA: TGTGCCAGCAGTCCGCGGAAGGCTGGGGAGCTGTTTTTT. Its protein product is CASSPRKAGELFF.

This chain links TRBV6-5 with TRBJ2-1, with D possibly TRBD2 on 5 matching bases. The V end was cut by 0 bases, the J end by 6 bases, with 15 bases between. Germline CDR1 reads MNHEY; CDR2 reads SVGAGI. This CDR3 is 16 amino acids long. DNA of the CDR3: TGTGCCAGCAGTTACTCTCGGGGATATGGTTTCAATGAGCAGTTCTTC. Its translation is CASSYSRGYGFNEQFF.

The rearrangement joins TRBV4-1 to TRBJ1-1, with D perhaps TRBD1 (5 bases). Germline assignment: CDR1 MGHRA and CDR2 YSYEKL. The CDR3 spans 17 residues. V gave up 0 bases and J gave up 0 bases, with 14 bases separating them. The CDR3 reads CASSQDSSGHLNTEAFF. CDR3 DNA sequence: TGCGCCAGCAGCCAAGATAGCTCAGGACATTTGAACACTGAAGCTTTCTTT.

This chain links TRBV19 with TRBJ2-2, with D perhaps being TRBD1 or TRBD2 (5 bases each). With 5 bases removed from V and 4 bases from J, the gap between germline ends came to 8 bases. The CDR3 consists of 13 residues. The germline V gene has CDR1 LNHDA and CDR2 SQIVND (reference sequence). The CDR3 region is CASSRDATGELFF. In DNA form, the CDR3 reads TGTGCCAGTAGTCGGGACGCCACCGGGGAGCTGTTTTTT.

The rearrangement uses TRBV27 and TRBJ2-5; TRBD2 agrees at 13 bases. Germline V gives CDR1 MNHEY, CDR2 SMNVEV (reference sequence). There are 17 residues in the CDR3. After removal of 5 bases from V and 2 bases from J, the junction contained 8 bases not matched to a gene. The CDR3 nucleotides are TGTGCCAGCAGTCCAATTGGGACTAGCGGGATTCAAGAGACCCAGTACTTC. This gives the protein CASSPIGTSGIQETQYF.

This chain uses TRBV7-2 with TRBJ2-1; 8 bases line up with TRBD2. The CDR3 covers 12 residues. Trimming at V came to 8 bases and at J to 10 bases, leaving 7 bases not matched to a gene. The germline gives CDR1 SGHTA, CDR2 FQGNSA. CDR3 sequence: CASRRGAGEQFF. The DNA of the CDR3 is TGTGCCAGCCGGCGGGGGGCGGGAGAGCAGTTCTTC.